This T cell receptor (beta chain) was sequenced for a study of blood T cell repertoires in COVID-19. Study-wide context: T cells, B-cell-depleted T cells, or PBMCs supplied cDNA or gDNA.

The CDR3 contains 15 residues. Trimming removed 1 base from V and 6 bases from J, with 17 bases in between. Germline loops: CDR1 SGHDT, CDR2 YYEEEE. Sequenced by immunoSEQ multiplex PCR; TCRdb stores in-frame clones only, minus some. The sample records more than 250,000 clones, 80% to 90% being singletons. The chain links TRBV5-6 to TRBJ2-7; the D is unclear. This TCR came from a man aged 50 to 60 with active or convalescent COVID-19. Sample: peripheral blood. CDR3 region: CASSLRVAVLVEQYF. The CDR3 DNA is TGTGCCAGCAGCTTGCGCGTGGCGGTGCTGGTCGAGCAGTACTTC.